Given below is one TCR beta chain in context. This sample was included in a study of blood T cell repertoires in COVID-19. V shed 0 bases and J shed 4 bases, with 11 bases lying between them. The CDR3 totals 16 residues. Germline CDR1 is SGHRS and CDR2 is YFSETQ. The data were produced by immunoSEQ multiplex PCR, yet TCRdb's version contains in-frame clones alone and is incomplete. The sample contains just under 350,000 clones, over 70% of which appear only once. The chain combines TRBV5-1 with TRBJ2-6; D not resolved. The source is a man in his thirties or forties with active or convalescent COVID-19. Specimen: peripheral blood. Written as DNA, the CDR3 is TGCGCCAGCAGCTTGGAGTTCGGGTCCGGGGCCAACGTCCTGACTTTC. It codes for CASSLEFGSGANVLTF.